This passage covers 30 T cell receptor beta chains from one sample sequenced in a study of blood T cell repertoires in COVID-19. TCRdb's table, derived via immunoSEQ multiplex PCR, lists solely in-frame clones and lacks some. The table shows a few hundred thousand clones, with 87% occurring only once. The material sequenced was PBMCs or T cells enriched from blood (not recorded which). The source of these receptors is a man between 18 and 35 years old with acute COVID-19.

This clone has just one count. V is TRBV7-9 and J is TRBJ2-7; a possible D gene is TRBD2 (5 bases). V lost 5 bases to trimming and J lost 4 bases, with 15 bases between them. The CDR3 totals 14 residues. The germline V gene encodes CDR1 SEHNR and CDR2 FQNEAQ (reference sequence). The CDR3 region is CASSPPGYPYEQYF. CDR3 DNA: TGTGCCAGCAGCCCGCCGGGATATCCATACGAGCAGTACTTC.

This chain uses TRBV6-4 with TRBJ2-7, with 7 bases identical to TRBD2. The germline V gene has CDR1 MRHNA and CDR2 SNTAGT. The CDR3 totals 13 residues. Germline trimming cut 6 bases from V and 4 bases from J; bases unmatched to any gene: 6. The CDR3 DNA follows: TGTGCCAGCAGCACCGGGGAGGGATACGAGCAGTACTTC. This encodes CASSTGEGYEQYF.

The chain recombines TRBV5-6 with TRBJ2-7; 10 positions agree with TRBD1. This CDR3 has 14 residues. Looked up from germline, CDR1 is SGHDT and CDR2 is YYEEEE. The ends lost 4 bases at V and 3 bases at J; junction bases unmatched: 4. The CDR3 DNA follows: TGTGCCAGCAGCCCGGACAGGGGGTTCTACGAGCAGTACTTC. This codes for CASSPDRGFYEQYF.

The chain employs TRBV28 and TRBJ1-5; weak D call: TRBD1 (5 bases). V was cut by 6 bases and J by 8 bases, with 20 bases left in between. Germline CDR1 is MDHEN and CDR2 is SYDVKM. This CDR3 has 15 residues. The CDR3 loop reads CASSSVGAPGKPQHF. CDR3 DNA: TGTGCCAGCAGCTCCGTTGGGGCGCCAGGGAAGCCCCAGCATTTT.

V and J are TRBV29-1 and TRBJ1-2; D gene ambiguous. CDR1 is SQVTM, CDR2 ANQGSEA, per germline. There are 12 residues in the CDR3. Trimming took off 2 bases at V and 8 bases at J, with 12 bases between the two ends. The CDR3 region is CSVEPGGYGYTF. CDR3 in DNA: TGCAGCGTTGAACCCGGCGGGTACGGCTACACCTTC. Full variable domain (missing parts from reference TRBV29-1 and TRBJ1-2): SAVISQKPSRDICQRGTSLTIQCQVDSQVTMMFWYRQQPGQSLTLIATANQGSEATYESGFVIDKFPISRPNLTFSTLTVSNMSPEDSSIYLCSVEPGGYGYTFGSGTRLTVV.

The rearrangement uses TRBV6-5 and TRBJ2-2; D call uncertain. The CDR3 consists of 13 residues. The V gene's germline CDR1 is MNHEY and CDR2 SVGAGI. Trimming removed 0 bases from V and 7 bases from J, with 6 bases in between. The CDR3 loop reads CASSYSTIGELFF. The CDR3 nucleotides are TGTGCCAGCAGTTACTCGACAATCGGGGAGCTGTTTTTT.

The chain joins TRBV14 to TRBJ2-5; possibly TRBD2 for D (6 bases). Trimming pared 5 bases from V and 5 bases from J, leaving 12 bases between. Germline V lookup: CDR1 SGHDN, CDR2 FVKESK. The CDR3 consists of 13 residues. In DNA, the CDR3 is TGTGCCAGCAGCGGAGGGGTTGGGGAGACCCAGTACTTC. Encoded protein: CASSGGVGETQYF.

Notes on this clone: Distinct nucleotide sequences in the sample also encode this CDR3. The chain joins TRBV19 to TRBJ2-7, with 11 bases matching TRBD1. The CDR3 has 15 amino acids. From germline, CDR1 is LNHDA and CDR2 SQIVND (reference sequence). Losses at the gene ends were 4 bases for V and 0 bases for J; bases not matched to a gene: 2. In DNA, the CDR3 is TGTGCCAGTAGTACCGGGACAGGGGGCTCCTACGAGCAGTACTTC. Residues: CASSTGTGGSYEQYF.

This chain connects TRBV9 to TRBJ1-2; 9 nucleotides line up with TRBD1. This CDR3 comprises 13 residues. Germline V lookup: CDR1 SGDLS, CDR2 YYNGEE. Losses at the gene ends were 6 bases for V and 4 bases for J; bases not matched to a gene: 4. The CDR3 here is CASNTGGVYGYTF. As DNA, the CDR3 is TGTGCCAGCAATACAGGGGGCGTCTATGGCTACACCTTC.

The J gene is TRBJ2-1, the V gene TRBV12-1; the DNA was not compared with TRBD1, the D call given in the table. TRBV12-1 is designated a pseudogene. The CDR3 consists of 16 residues. The CDR3 loop reads CASSKKAQVRPNEQFF. CDR3 nucleotides: TGTGCCAGCAGCAAAAAGGCCCAGGTCCGCCCCAATGAGCAGTTCTTC.

The chain employs TRBV28 and TRBJ2-1, with TRBD1 matching 8 bases. The CDR3 sequence is 16 residues long. CDR1 is MDHEN and CDR2 is SYDVKM in the germline V gene. V gave up 6 bases and J gave up 7 bases; unmatched junction bases: 14. The CDR3 nucleotides read TGTGCCAGCAGAAGACAGGGGACCCAATTGGTTAATGAGCAGTTCTTC. This translates into CASRRQGTQLVNEQFF.

The chain joins TRBV28 to TRBJ2-2, with TRBD2 identical over 9 bases. This CDR3 has 18 amino acids. V lost 1 base and J lost 3; bases outside the gene matches: 9. Germline values: CDR1 MDHEN, CDR2 SYDVKM. CDR3 in amino acids: CASSLYGLLAGYTGELFF. CDR3 nucleotides: TGTGCCAGCAGTTTATATGGCTTGCTAGCGGGATACACCGGGGAGCTGTTTTTT.

The chain has TRBV4-1 and TRBJ2-4; perhaps TRBD2 as D (5 bases). Germline V gene sequence: CDR1 MGHRA, CDR2 YSYEKL. Trimming shortened V by 4 bases and J by 9 bases, and 10 bases separated the two germline ends. The CDR3 totals 12 residues. The CDR3 region has the DNA TGCGCCAGCAGCCCCGCCGGGGTCATTCAGTACTTC. Its protein is CASSPAGVIQYF.

The chain carries TRBV7-3 and TRBJ2-5; D is possibly TRBD2 (6 bases). The CDR3 contains 15 residues. The ends were cut back, 2 bases at V and 0 bases at J, with 10 bases in the middle. Germline loops: CDR1 SGHTA, CDR2 FQGTGA. The CDR3 bases are TGTGCCAGCAGCTTACTGGGGGGTTACCAAGAGACCCAGTACTTC. Translated, it gives CASSLLGGYQETQYF.

The chain is built from TRBV7-3 and TRBJ2-7, with 9 positions matching TRBD1. Looked up from germline, CDR1 is SGHTA and CDR2 is FQGTGA. The V gene end was trimmed by 6 bases and the J gene end by 7 bases; junction bases not matched to a gene: 10. The CDR3 contains 14 residues. CDR3 sequence reads: CASSKPGQGNEQYF. Written as DNA, the CDR3 is TGTGCCAGCAGTAAACCGGGACAGGGCAATGAGCAGTACTTC.

The chain couples TRBV7-9 to TRBJ1-2; 7 bases agree with TRBD1. The V gene's germline CDR1 is SEHNR and CDR2 FQNEAQ (reference sequence). The ends lost 5 bases at V and 4 bases at J; junction bases unmatched: 7. The CDR3 has 14 amino acids. CDR3 sequence: CASSLQGPSYGYTF. The CDR3 coding sequence is TGTGCCAGCAGCCTACAGGGGCCCTCCTATGGCTACACCTTC.

This chain uses TRBV3-1 (or the pseudogene TRBV3-2) with TRBJ2-1, with 10 bases aligning to TRBD2. This CDR3 is built from 15 residues. The junction had 5 bases not matched to a gene; V was cut back by 5 bases and J by 4 bases. CDR1 is LGHDT, CDR2 YNNKEL, per germline (reference sequence). The CDR3 sequence is CASSAAGGTYNEQFF. CDR3 in DNA: TGTGCCAGCAGCGCAGCGGGAGGGACATACAATGAGCAGTTCTTC.

This clone was counted a few times. This chain uses TRBV6-1 with TRBJ1-4; 8 bases map to TRBD1. V lost 10 bases, J lost 4 bases, and 11 bases stayed unmatched. CDR1 is MNHNS, CDR2 SASEGT, per germline. The CDR3 has 15 amino acids. In DNA, the CDR3 is TGTGCCACCAGGGAACAGGGGGTTGGTAATGAAAAACTGTTTTTT. Translation gives CATREQGVGNEKLFF.

This chain uses TRBV28 with TRBJ2-7, with 12 positions matching TRBD2. The CDR3 has 15 residues. Looked up from germline, CDR1 is MDHEN and CDR2 is SYDVKM. J was trimmed by 9 bases and V by 2 bases; bases with no gene match: 8. The CDR3 region is CASSLASGRAYGQYF. The CDR3 coding sequence is TGTGCCAGCAGTTTAGCTAGCGGGAGGGCCTATGGGCAGTACTTC. Based on the CDR3 plus reference TRBV28 and TRBJ2-7, the full variable domain is DVKVTQSSRYLVKRTGEKVFLECVQDMDHENMFWYRQDPGLGLRLIYFSYDVKMKEKGDIPEGYSVSREKKERFSLILESASTNQTSMYLCASSLASGRAYGQYFGPGTRLTVT.

The chain is built from TRBV19 and TRBJ1-1; TRBD1 matches at 7 bases. Germline assignment: CDR1 LNHDA and CDR2 SQIVND (reference sequence). V lost 3 bases to trimming and J lost 1 base; unmatched junction nucleotides: 2. CDR3 size: 14 residues. This CDR3 is CASSIWDRNTEAFF. DNA for the CDR3: TGTGCCAGTAGTATCTGGGACAGGAACACTGAAGCTTTCTTT.

J is TRBJ2-7 and V is TRBV27; no reliable D call. V gave up 2 bases and J gave up 0 bases, with 17 bases separating them. The V gene's germline CDR1 is MNHEY and CDR2 SMNVEV (reference sequence). The CDR3 contains 17 residues. For the CDR3, the DNA is TGTGCCAGCAGTTTAGTTTTTGCCGGTATGAGCTCCTACGAGCAGTACTTC. It codes for CASSLVFAGMSSYEQYF.

V gene TRBV5-1 combines with J gene TRBJ2-7; D is ambiguous. The V gene's germline CDR1 is SGHRS and CDR2 YFSETQ. Trimming removed 3 bases from V and 6 bases from J, with 16 bases in between. This CDR3 region has 14 residues. In DNA, the CDR3 is TGCGCCAGCAGCTCTCAAGGTGGGCCTGGCGAGCAGTACTTC. Its protein product is CASSSQGGPGEQYF.

The chain employs TRBV3-1 (or the pseudogene TRBV3-2) and TRBJ1-6; a possible D gene is TRBD1 (5 bases). Trimming removed 3 bases at V and 7 bases at J, with 7 bases between. Germline V CDR1 and CDR2: LGHDT, YNNKEL (reference sequence). CDR3 length: 13 amino acids. CDR3 nucleotide sequence: TGTGCCAGCAGCCAGAGACAGAATTCACCCCTCCACTTT. It yields the protein CASSQRQNSPLHF.

The chain links TRBV6-1 to TRBJ2-3, with TRBD2 identical over 11 bases. Looked up from germline, CDR1 is MNHNS and CDR2 is SASEGT. J lost 3 bases, V lost 4 bases, and 6 bases had no gene match. The CDR3 totals 16 residues. CDR3 loop: CASSGLGLAVTDTQYF. In DNA, the CDR3 is TGTGCCAGCAGTGGTTTGGGACTAGCGGTTACAGATACGCAGTATTTT.

The rearrangement links TRBV10-3 to TRBJ2-5; tentatively, D is TRBD2 (6 bases). The V gene's germline CDR1 is ENHRY and CDR2 SYGVKD. The V end was cut by 8 bases, the J end by 0 bases, with 16 bases between. The CDR3 loop spans 15 amino acids. The CDR3, as DNA: TGTGCCATCGGGGTAGGTTCTAGCGACCAAGAGACCCAGTACTTC. Translated, it gives CAIGVGSSDQETQYF.

The chain carries TRBV2 and TRBJ2-1; 7 positions match TRBD2. CDR1 is SNHLY, CDR2 FYNNEI, per germline. The CDR3 has 15 amino acids. V shed 7 bases, J shed 0 bases, and the junction held 6 bases outside the gene matches. CDR3 DNA: TGTGCCAGCACCCCCGGGAGGAGCTCCTACAATGAGCAGTTCTTC. Translating gives CASTPGRSSYNEQFF.

The gene calls are TRBV13 and TRBJ2-3; the D gene is possibly TRBD2 (5 bases). Trimming removed 6 bases at V and 2 bases at J, with 15 bases between. The germline V gene encodes CDR1 PRHDT and CDR2 FYEKMQ (reference sequence). The CDR3 is made up of 15 amino acids. CDR3: CASSPGGPYTDTQYF. The CDR3 DNA is TGTGCCAGCAGTCCGGGCGGGCCATACACAGATACGCAGTATTTT.

The V call is TRBV19, the J call TRBJ2-2, with 10 positions matching TRBD1. The CDR3 totals 16 residues. CDR1 is LNHDA, CDR2 SQIVND, per germline (reference sequence). V gave up 5 bases and J gave up 5 bases; unmatched junction bases: 8. This chain's CDR3 is CASSRTDRGGTGELFF. CDR3 DNA: TGTGCCAGTAGTCGAACGGACAGGGGGGGGACCGGGGAGCTGTTTTTT. The full variable domain, in which reference TRBV19 and TRBJ2-2 provide the parts outside the CDR3, is DGGITQSPKYLFRKEGQNVTLSCEQNLNHDAMYWYRQDPGQGLRLIYYSQIVNDFQKGDIAEGYSVSREKKESFPLTVTSAQKNPTAFYLCASSRTDRGGTGELFFGEGSRLTVL.

This clone has just a few counts. The chain combines TRBV29-1 with TRBJ1-3; D is perhaps TRBD1 (6 bases). The V end lost 1 base, the J end lost 2 bases, and 9 bases lay between the germline ends. CDR3 length: 14 residues. The germline V gene encodes CDR1 SQVTM and CDR2 ANQGSEA. The CDR3 sequence is CSVEAPGAGNTIYF. The CDR3 nucleotides are TGCAGCGTTGAAGCCCCAGGGGCTGGAAACACCATATATTTT.

This chain uses TRBV3-1 (or the pseudogene TRBV3-2) with TRBJ2-1, with 8 nucleotides matching TRBD2. Trimming removed 0 bases from V and 10 bases from J; junction bases left unmatched: 14. Germline values: CDR1 LGHDT, CDR2 YNNKEL (reference sequence). The CDR3 is made up of 17 amino acids. The CDR3 sequence is CASSQDGSALAVREQFF. DNA for the CDR3: TGTGCCAGCAGCCAAGATGGGTCAGCACTAGCGGTACGGGAGCAGTTCTTC.